The TCR beta chain described here comes from a study of blood T cell repertoires in COVID-19. Profiling relied on immunoSEQ multiplex PCR, and the TCRdb table lists in-frame clones only, not all of them. The sample includes 85,000 to 100,000 clones, roughly 80% seen only once; the top ten take roughly 8.6%. The germline gives CDR1 GTSNPN, CDR2 SVGIG (reference sequence). V shed 7 bases, J shed 4 bases, and the junction held 6 bases outside the gene matches. This CDR3 region has 13 residues. This clone was counted a few times. This TCR was sampled from a man aged 50-60 years who had recovered from COVID-19. V and J are TRBV30 and TRBJ1-4; TRBD1 matches at 7 bases. Sequenced material: peripheral blood. The CDR3 DNA follows: TGTGCCTTCGCGGGACAGCTTAATGAAAAACTGTTTTTT. Amino acid sequence: CAFAGQLNEKLFF.